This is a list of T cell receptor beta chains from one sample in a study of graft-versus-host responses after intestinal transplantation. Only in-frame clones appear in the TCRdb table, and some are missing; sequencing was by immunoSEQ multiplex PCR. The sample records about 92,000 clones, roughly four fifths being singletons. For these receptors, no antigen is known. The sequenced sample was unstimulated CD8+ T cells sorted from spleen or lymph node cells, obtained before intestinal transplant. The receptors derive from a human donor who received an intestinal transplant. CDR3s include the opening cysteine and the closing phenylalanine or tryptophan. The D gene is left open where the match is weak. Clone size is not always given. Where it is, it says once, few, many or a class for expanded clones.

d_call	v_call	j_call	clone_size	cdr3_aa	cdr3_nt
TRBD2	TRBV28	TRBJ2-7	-	CASRPGTSYEQYF	TGTGCCAGCAGACCCGGGACTAGCTACGAGCAGTACTTC
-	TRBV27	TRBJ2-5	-	CASSRGDGVQYF	TGTGCCAGCAGTAGAGGAGATGGGGTCCAGTACTTC
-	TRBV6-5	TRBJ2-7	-	CASSLDSREQYF	TGTGCCAGCAGTCTAGACAGTCGGGAGCAGTACTTC
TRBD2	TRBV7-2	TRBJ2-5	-	CASSLLAGNQETQYF	TGTGCCAGCAGCTTACTAGCGGGTAACCAAGAGACCCAGTACTTC
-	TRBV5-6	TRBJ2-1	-	CASSLGRAFDEQFF	TGTGCCAGCAGCTTGGGCAGGGCGTTTGATGAGCAGTTCTTC
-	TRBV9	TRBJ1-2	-	CASSLPGDGYTF	TGTGCCAGCAGCCTCCCGGGGGACGGCTACACCTTC
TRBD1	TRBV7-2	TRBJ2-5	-	CASSSYRTGVGETQYF	TGTGCCAGCAGCTCATACCGGACAGGGGTTGGAGAGACCCAGTACTTC
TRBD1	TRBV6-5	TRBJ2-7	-	CASSWGTGQYEQYF	TGTGCCAGCAGTTGGGGGACAGGGCAGTACGAGCAGTACTTC
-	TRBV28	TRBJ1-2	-	CASSLYPGSNYGYTF	TGTGCCAGCAGCCTTTATCCCGGGTCTAACTATGGCTACACCTTC
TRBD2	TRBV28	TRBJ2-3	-	CASSLSGRAPTDTQYF	TGTGCCAGCAGTCTTAGCGGGAGGGCCCCCACAGATACGCAGTATTTT
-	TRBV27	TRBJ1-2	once	CASSPIGGSNGYTF	TGTGCCAGCAGTCCCATCGGGGGGAGTAATGGCTACACCTTC
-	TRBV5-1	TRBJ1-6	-	CASRRMFNSPLHF	TGCGCCAGCAGGCGCATGTTCAATTCACCCCTCCACTTT
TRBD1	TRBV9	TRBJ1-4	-	CASSVTGVFNEKLFF	TGTGCCAGCAGCGTCACAGGGGTGTTCAATGAAAAACTGTTTTTT
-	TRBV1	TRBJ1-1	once	CTTRQVWCTEAFF	TGCACCACCAGACAGGTGTGGTGCACTGAAGCTTTCTTT
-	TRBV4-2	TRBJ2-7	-	CASSQESRAAYEQYF	TGTGCCAGCAGCCAAGAATCCAGGGCTGCCTACGAGCAGTACTTC
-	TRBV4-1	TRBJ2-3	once	CASSHRADTQYF	TGCGCCAGCAGCCACCGCGCAGATACGCAGTATTTT
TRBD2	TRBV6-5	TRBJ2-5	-	CASSYSSGGTSGTQYF	TGTGCCAGCAGTTACTCCAGCGGGGGGACGAGCGGGACCCAGTACTTC
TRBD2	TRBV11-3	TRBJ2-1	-	CASSPSARDYREGPYNEQFF	TGTGCCAGCAGCCCTTCGGCTAGAGACTACCGGGAGGGCCCATACAATGAGCAGTTCTTC
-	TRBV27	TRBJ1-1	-	CASSLSARAEAFF	TGTGCCAGCAGTTTATCGGCCAGGGCAGAAGCTTTCTTT
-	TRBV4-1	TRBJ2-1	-	CASSQAGRSYNEQFF	TGCGCCAGCAGCCAAGCGGGGAGATCCTACAATGAGCAGTTCTTC
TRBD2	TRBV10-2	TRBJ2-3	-	CASTGLAGEDTQYF	TGCGCCAGCACCGGACTAGCGGGAGAAGATACGCAGTATTTT
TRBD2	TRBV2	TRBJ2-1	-	CASTGGGLEINEQFF	TGTGCCAGCACCGGGGGGGGACTAGAAATCAATGAGCAGTTCTTC
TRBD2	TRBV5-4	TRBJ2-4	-	CASGLEKNIQYF	TGTGCCAGCGGACTAGAGAAAAACATTCAGTACTTC
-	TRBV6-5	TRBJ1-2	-	CASSLGNRGTYGYTF	TGTGCCAGCAGTCTTGGAAACCGGGGCACCTATGGCTACACCTTC
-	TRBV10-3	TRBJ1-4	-	CAISESRGSGVGEKLFF	TGTGCCATCAGTGAGTCGAGAGGCAGCGGGGTAGGGGAAAAACTGTTTTTT
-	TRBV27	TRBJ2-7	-	CASSLSRGDLTYEQYF	TGTGCCAGCAGTTTATCGAGGGGTGATCTCACCTACGAGCAGTACTTC
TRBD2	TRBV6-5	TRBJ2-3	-	CASRGLAGASDTQYF	TGTGCCAGCAGAGGACTAGCGGGGGCTTCAGATACGCAGTATTTT
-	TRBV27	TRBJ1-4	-	CASSSHRTTNEKLFF	TGTGCCAGCAGTTCCCACAGGACAACTAATGAAAAACTGTTTTTT
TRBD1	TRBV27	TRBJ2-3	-	CASSWTGGADTQYF	TGTGCCAGCAGTTGGACAGGGGGGGCAGATACGCAGTATTTT
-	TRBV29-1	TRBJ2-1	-	CSVEWPPGTNEQFF	TGCAGCGTTGAATGGCCGCCTGGCACCAATGAGCAGTTCTTC
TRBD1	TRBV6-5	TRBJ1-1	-	CASSLTGGRTEAFF	TGTGCCAGCAGTTTGACAGGGGGCCGCACTGAAGCTTTCTTT
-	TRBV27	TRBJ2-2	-	CASSAGVHTGELFF	TGTGCCAGCAGCGCAGGGGTGCACACCGGGGAGCTGTTTTTT
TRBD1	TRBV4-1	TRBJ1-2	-	CASSPGQGVGGYTF	TGCGCCAGCAGTCCGGGACAGGGGGTTGGTGGCTACACCTTC
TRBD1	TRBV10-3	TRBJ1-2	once	CAISETGVGYGYTF	TGTGCCATCAGTGAGACAGGGGTGGGGTATGGCTACACCTTC
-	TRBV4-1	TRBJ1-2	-	CASNTPARVLGEGYTF	TGCGCCAGCAACACCCCGGCGAGAGTGCTCGGAGAGGGCTACACCTTC
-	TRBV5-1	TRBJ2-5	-	CASSFTGQETQYF	TGCGCCAGCAGCTTTACAGGGCAAGAGACCCAGTACTTC
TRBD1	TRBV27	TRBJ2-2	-	CASSLGTGPGELFF	TGTGCCAGCAGTTTAGGGACAGGACCCGGGGAGCTGTTTTTT
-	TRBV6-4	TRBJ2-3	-	CASSDSKEGRTDTQYF	TGTGCCAGCAGTGACTCGAAAGAAGGTCGCACAGATACGCAGTATTTT
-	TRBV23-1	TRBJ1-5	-	CASSRKRLTNQPQHF	TGCGCCAGCAGTCGTAAACGTCTCACTAATCAGCCCCAGCATTTT
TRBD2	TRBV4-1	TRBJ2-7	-	CASSQGPGVLLAAHEQYF	TGCGCCAGCAGCCAAGGCCCCGGGGTTTTACTAGCGGCCCACGAGCAGTACTTC
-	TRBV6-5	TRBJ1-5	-	CASSYSRGQPQHF	TGTGCCAGCAGTTACTCGAGGGGTCAGCCCCAGCATTTT
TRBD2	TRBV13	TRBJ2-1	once	CASSLLAGGPYNEQFF	TGTGCCAGCAGCTTACTAGCGGGAGGGCCTTACAATGAGCAGTTCTTC
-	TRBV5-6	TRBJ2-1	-	CASNRFSSYNEQFF	TGTGCCAGCAATAGGTTTAGCTCCTACAATGAGCAGTTCTTC
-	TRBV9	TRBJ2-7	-	CASSEGTEQYF	TGTGCCAGCAGCGAAGGGACCGAGCAGTACTTC
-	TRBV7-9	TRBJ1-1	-	CASSLARGGTEAFF	TGTGCCAGCAGCTTAGCTCGTGGGGGAACTGAAGCTTTCTTT
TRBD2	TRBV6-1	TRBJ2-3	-	CASSEVLAGGPRTDTQYF	TGTGCCAGCAGTGAAGTCCTAGCGGGGGGGCCGCGGACAGATACGCAGTATTTT
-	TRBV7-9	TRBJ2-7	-	CASSLVEGRIYEQYF	TGTGCCAGCAGCTTAGTGGAGGGAAGGATCTACGAGCAGTACTTC
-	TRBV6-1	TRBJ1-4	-	CASRFGEKLFF	TGTGCCAGCAGGTTCGGGGAAAAACTGTTTTTT
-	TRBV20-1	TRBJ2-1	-	CSATRGNEQFF	TGCAGTGCTACTCGGGGCAATGAGCAGTTCTTC
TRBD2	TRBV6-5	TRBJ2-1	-	CASRKSGRTQQFF	TGTGCCAGCAGGAAAAGCGGGAGGACTCAGCAGTTCTTC
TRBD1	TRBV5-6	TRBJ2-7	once	CASSGGQTYEQYF	TGTGCCAGCAGCGGGGGACAGACCTACGAGCAGTACTTC
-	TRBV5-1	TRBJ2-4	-	CASSFGERENIQYF	TGCGCCAGCAGCTTCGGGGAGAGGGAAAACATTCAGTACTTC